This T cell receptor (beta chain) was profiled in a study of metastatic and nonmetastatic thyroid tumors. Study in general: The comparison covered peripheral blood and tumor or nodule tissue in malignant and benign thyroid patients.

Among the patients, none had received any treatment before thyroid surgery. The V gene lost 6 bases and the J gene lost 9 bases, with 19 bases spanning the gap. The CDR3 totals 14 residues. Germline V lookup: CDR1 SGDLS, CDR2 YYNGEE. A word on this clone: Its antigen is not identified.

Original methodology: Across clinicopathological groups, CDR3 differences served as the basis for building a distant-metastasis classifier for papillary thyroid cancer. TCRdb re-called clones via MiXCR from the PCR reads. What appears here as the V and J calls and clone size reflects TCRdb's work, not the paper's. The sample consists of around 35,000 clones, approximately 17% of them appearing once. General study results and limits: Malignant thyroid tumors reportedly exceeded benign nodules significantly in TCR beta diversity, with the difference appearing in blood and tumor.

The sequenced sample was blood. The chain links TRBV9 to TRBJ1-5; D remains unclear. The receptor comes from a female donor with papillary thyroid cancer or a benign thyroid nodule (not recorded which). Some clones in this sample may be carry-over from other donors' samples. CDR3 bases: TGTGCCAGCATCGGCCAGTGGGGATCTGGGCCCCAGCATTTT. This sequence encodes CASIGQWGSGPQHF.